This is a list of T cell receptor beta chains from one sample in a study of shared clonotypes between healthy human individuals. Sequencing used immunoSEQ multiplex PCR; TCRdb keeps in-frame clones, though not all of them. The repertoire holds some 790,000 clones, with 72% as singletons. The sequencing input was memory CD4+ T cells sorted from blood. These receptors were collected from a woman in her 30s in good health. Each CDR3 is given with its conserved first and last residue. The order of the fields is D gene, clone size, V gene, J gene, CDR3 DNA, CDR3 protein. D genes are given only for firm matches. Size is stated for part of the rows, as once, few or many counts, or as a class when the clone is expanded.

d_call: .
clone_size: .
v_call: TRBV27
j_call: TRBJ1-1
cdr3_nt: TGTGCCAGCAGTACATTACAAAGGGATACTGAAGCTTTCTTT
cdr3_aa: CASSTLQRDTEAFF

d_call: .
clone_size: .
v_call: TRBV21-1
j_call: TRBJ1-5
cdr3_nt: TGTGCCAGCAGAGACAATCAGCCCCAGCATTTT
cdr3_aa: CASRDNQPQHF

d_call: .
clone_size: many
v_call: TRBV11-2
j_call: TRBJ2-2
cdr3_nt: TGTGCCAGCAGCTTAGGGGGTAGGGCGGCCTCGGGGAACACCGGGGAGCTGTTTTTT
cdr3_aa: CASSLGGRAASGNTGELFF

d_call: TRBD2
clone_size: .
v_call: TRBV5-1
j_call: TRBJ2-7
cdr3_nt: TGCGCCAGCAGCTTGGGCGCGGGAGTAAACTACGAGCAGTACTTC
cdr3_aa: CASSLGAGVNYEQYF

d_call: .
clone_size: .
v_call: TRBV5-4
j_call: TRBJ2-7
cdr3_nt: TGTGCCAGCAGCTGGGATATAGACCGGAACGAGCAGTACTTC
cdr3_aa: CASSWDIDRNEQYF

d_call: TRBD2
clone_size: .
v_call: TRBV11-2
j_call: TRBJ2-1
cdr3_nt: TGTGCCAGCAGCGTTGATACTTGGGTGGTAGCGGGGCTCGAGCAGTTCTTC
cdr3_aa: CASSVDTWVVAGLEQFF

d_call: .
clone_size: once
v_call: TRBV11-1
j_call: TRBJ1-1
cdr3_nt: TGTGCCAGCAGCTTAGCCAGCTACACTGAAGCTTTCTTT
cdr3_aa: CASSLASYTEAFF

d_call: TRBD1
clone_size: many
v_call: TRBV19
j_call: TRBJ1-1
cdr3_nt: TGTGCCAGTAGTATAGATCCCCGACAGGGTGGGGCTGAAGCTTTCTTT
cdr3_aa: CASSIDPRQGGAEAFF

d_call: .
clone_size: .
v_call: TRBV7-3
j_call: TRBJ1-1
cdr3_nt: TGTGCCAGCAGCTTAACCGGGCGTGAAGCTTTCTTT
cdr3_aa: CASSLTGREAFF

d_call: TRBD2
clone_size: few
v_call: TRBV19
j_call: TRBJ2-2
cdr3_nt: TGTGCCAGTAGTAACCCAAAGCTAGCGGGAGAGGGGACCGGGGAGCTGTTTTTT
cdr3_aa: CASSNPKLAGEGTGELFF

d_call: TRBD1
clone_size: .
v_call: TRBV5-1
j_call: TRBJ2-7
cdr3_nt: TGCGCCAGCAGCCGGACAGGGAGCTCCTACGAGCAGTACTTC
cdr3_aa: CASSRTGSSYEQYF

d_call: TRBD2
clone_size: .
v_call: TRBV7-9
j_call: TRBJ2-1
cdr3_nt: TGTGCCAGCAGCTTAGCCTGGACTAGCGGGACCTACAATGAGCAGTTCTTC
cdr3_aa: CASSLAWTSGTYNEQFF

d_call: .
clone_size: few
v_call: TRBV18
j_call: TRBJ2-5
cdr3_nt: TGTGCCAGCTCACCGGAGGCAGGGCCGAGGGAGACCCAGTACTTC
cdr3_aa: CASSPEAGPRETQYF

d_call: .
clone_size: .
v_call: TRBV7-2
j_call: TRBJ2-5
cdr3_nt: TGTGCCAGCAGTTTTGGACGAGCGGGAGAGACCCAGTACTTC
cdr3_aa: CASSFGRAGETQYF

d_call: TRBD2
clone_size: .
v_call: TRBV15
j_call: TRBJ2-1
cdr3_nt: TGTGCCACCAGCAGTAGGGGACTAGCGGGCAATGAGCAGTTCTTC
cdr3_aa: CATSSRGLAGNEQFF

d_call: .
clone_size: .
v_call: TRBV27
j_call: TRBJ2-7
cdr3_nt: TGTGCCAGCAGTTTAGATTCCAGCCCGACGACCTACGAGCAGTACTTC
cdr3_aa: CASSLDSSPTTYEQYF

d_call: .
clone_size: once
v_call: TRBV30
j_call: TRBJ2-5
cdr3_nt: TGTGCCTGGAGGCAACAAACATCAGTAGAGACCCAGTACTTC
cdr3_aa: CAWRQQTSVETQYF

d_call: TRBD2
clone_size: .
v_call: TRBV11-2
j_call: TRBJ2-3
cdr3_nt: TGTGTCAGCAGCTCACGTATGACTAGCGGGAGGGAGGGAGATACGCAGTATTTT
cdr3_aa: CVSSSRMTSGREGDTQYF

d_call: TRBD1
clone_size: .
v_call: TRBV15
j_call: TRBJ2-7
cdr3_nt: TGTGCCACCAGCAGACCGGACAGGGCTAACGAGCAGTACTTC
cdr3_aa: CATSRPDRANEQYF

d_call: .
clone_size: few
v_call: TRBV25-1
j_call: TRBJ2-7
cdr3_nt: TGTGCCAGCAGGACCCCGGACAGTTACGAGCAGTACTTC
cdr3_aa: CASRTPDSYEQYF

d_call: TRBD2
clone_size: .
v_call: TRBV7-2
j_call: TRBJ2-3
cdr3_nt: TGTGCCAGCAGGACAAGCGCACTAGCGGGAGAGGATACGCAGTATTTT
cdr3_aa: CASRTSALAGEDTQYF

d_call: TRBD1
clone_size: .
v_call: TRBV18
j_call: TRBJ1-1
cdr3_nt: TGTGCCAGCTCACCAATACAGGGGGGATCCATGAACACTGAAGCTTTCTTT
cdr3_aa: CASSPIQGGSMNTEAFF

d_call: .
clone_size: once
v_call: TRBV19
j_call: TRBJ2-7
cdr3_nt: TGTGCCAGTAAGGCATCGGGGTCGACAGCTTCCTACGAGCAGTACTTC
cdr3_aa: CASKASGSTASYEQYF

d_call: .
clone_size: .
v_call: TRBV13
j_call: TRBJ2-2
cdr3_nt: TGTGCCAGCAGCTTAATTACGAACACCGGGGAGCTGTTTTTT
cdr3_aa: CASSLITNTGELFF

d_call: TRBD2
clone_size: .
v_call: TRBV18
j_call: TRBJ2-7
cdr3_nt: TGTGCCAGCTCACCACAACTAGCGGGAAACCCCTACGAGCAGTACTTC
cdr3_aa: CASSPQLAGNPYEQYF

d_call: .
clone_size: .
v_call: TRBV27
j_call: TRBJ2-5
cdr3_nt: TGTGCCAGCCCTAGGGGAGAGACCCAGTACTTC
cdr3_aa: CASPRGETQYF

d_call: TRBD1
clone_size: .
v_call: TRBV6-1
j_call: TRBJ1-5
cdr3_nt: TGTGCCAGCACCGGGACAGATGCTCAGCCCCAGCATTTT
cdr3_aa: CASTGTDAQPQHF

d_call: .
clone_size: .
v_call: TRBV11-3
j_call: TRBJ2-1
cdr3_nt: TGTGCCAGCAGCTATCAGGGGGGGTACGACGATGAGCAGTTCTTC
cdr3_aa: CASSYQGGYDDEQFF